Below are 18 T cell receptor beta chains sequenced from a single sample in a study of blood T cell repertoires in COVID-19. Only in-frame clones appear in the TCRdb table, and some are missing; sequencing was by immunoSEQ multiplex PCR. The table includes more than 250,000 clones, 86% detected once. The sample was peripheral blood. The receptors derive from a woman in her twenties or thirties who had recovered from COVID-19.

The V call is TRBV29-1, the J call TRBJ1-1, with D uncertain. Per the germline V gene, CDR1 is SQVTM and CDR2 is ANQGSEA. The CDR3 extends over 11 amino acids. The germline V and J ends were trimmed by 7 bases and 8 bases, with 14 bases remaining between them. Here the CDR3 DNA reads TGCAGCGGGACCCTACCGGGAGAAGCTTTCTTT. This sequence encodes CSGTLPGEAFF.

The chain is built from TRBV3-1 (or the pseudogene TRBV3-2) and TRBJ1-1; 9 bases match TRBD1. Germline assignment: CDR1 LGHDT and CDR2 YNNKEL (reference sequence). The CDR3 length is 17 residues. V was pared by 5 bases and J by 0 bases, with 10 bases of the junction left unmatched. The CDR3 DNA reads as TGTGCCAGCAGCAGAAGACAGGGGGATTTGATGAACACTGAAGCTTTCTTT. It encodes CASSRRQGDLMNTEAFF.

The chain combines TRBV30 with TRBJ2-2; 9 bases align to TRBD1. The J segment lost 3 bases and the V segment lost 5 bases, leaving 4 bases of the junction unmatched. The V gene's germline CDR1 is GTSNPN and CDR2 SVGIG (reference sequence). This CDR3 comprises 14 residues. In DNA, the CDR3 is TGTGCCTGGGAACAGGGGGCTTACACCGGGGAGCTGTTTTTT. Translating it yields CAWEQGAYTGELFF.

This clone was counted a single time. V is TRBV7-8 and J is TRBJ2-3; D gene unclear. CDR3 size: 16 residues. V was shortened by 2 bases and J by 4 bases, with 16 bases between the two germline ends. Germline CDR1 reads SGHVS; CDR2 reads FQNEAQ. The CDR3 region has the DNA TGTGCCAGCAGCTTATTGTTTTCTAGTCTCCCAGATACGCAGTATTTT. It translates to CASSLLFSSLPDTQYF.

V gene TRBV28 combines with J gene TRBJ2-7; 7 bases line up with TRBD1. Trimming at V came to 8 bases and at J to 3 bases, leaving 19 bases not matched to a gene. This CDR3 comprises 17 residues. In germline, CDR1 is MDHEN, CDR2 SYDVKM. The CDR3 reads CASPRTLNRDSYYEQYF. The CDR3, as DNA: TGTGCCAGCCCCCGTACACTCAACCGGGACAGCTACTACGAGCAGTACTTC.

V is TRBV4-2 and J is TRBJ1-2; a weak D match, TRBD1 (5 bases). Trimming left V 0 bases short and J 2 bases short, with 10 bases between. Germline V gene data show CDR1 as LGHNA and CDR2 as YNFKEQ. The length of the CDR3 is 15 residues. The CDR3 coding sequence is TGTGCCAGCAGCCAAGAAGGGGATTACAACTATGGCTACACCTTC. Translation gives CASSQEGDYNYGYTF.

The chain joins TRBV7-2 to TRBJ2-7; 12 nucleotides align to TRBD2. The CDR3 has 14 residues. With 5 bases clipped from V and 6 bases from J, the junction kept 5 bases outside the gene matches. Germline CDR1 SGHTA, CDR2 FQGNSA. In DNA, the CDR3 is TGTGCCAGCAGCAAGACTAGCGGGAGACCCGAGCAGTACTTC. The encoded protein is CASSKTSGRPEQYF.

The chain joins TRBV27 to TRBJ1-5; a possible D gene is TRBD1 (6 bases). This CDR3 has 14 amino acids. Germline CDR1 MNHEY, CDR2 SMNVEV (reference sequence). V lost 3 bases, J lost 7 bases, and 13 bases lay in between. This CDR3 reads CASSLAGERQPQHF. In DNA, the CDR3 is TGTGCCAGCAGTTTGGCAGGGGAGCGACAGCCCCAGCATTTT.

The rearrangement links TRBV7-2 to TRBJ2-3; possibly TRBD2 for D (5 bases). The CDR3 totals 17 residues. From germline, CDR1 is SGHTA and CDR2 FQGNSA. V was clipped by 1 base and J by 4 bases, with 18 bases between them. The CDR3 sequence is CASSLVPRVAGADTQYF. The CDR3 bases are TGTGCCAGCAGCTTAGTGCCGCGGGTGGCGGGCGCAGATACGCAGTATTTT.

The count of this clone is one. The chain employs TRBV27 and TRBJ1-2; TRBD1 matches at 7 bases. There are 15 residues in the CDR3. In germline, CDR1 is MNHEY, CDR2 SMNVEV (reference sequence). V lost 5 bases, J lost 4 bases, and 10 bases stayed unmatched. DNA of the CDR3: TGTGCCAGCAGTCTGACAGGGCACCCACGCTATGGCTACACCTTC. The encoded protein is CASSLTGHPRYGYTF.

The chain employs TRBV19 and TRBJ1-2; TRBD1 matches at 11 bases. Germline lookup yields CDR1 LNHDA and CDR2 SQIVND (reference sequence). V lost 6 bases to trimming and J lost 3 bases; unmatched junction nucleotides: 6. The CDR3 loop spans 15 amino acids. CDR3 coding DNA: TGTGCCAGTAGCCCCTGGACAGGGGGCTACTATGGCTACACCTTC. Translating gives CASSPWTGGYYGYTF.

The chain recombines TRBV6-5 with TRBJ2-7; D is unresolved. Trimming removed 0 bases from V and 2 bases from J, with 14 bases in between. This CDR3 region has 16 residues. Germline CDR1 is MNHEY and CDR2 is SVGAGI. The CDR3 spells CASSYSLSGFAYEQYF. The CDR3 DNA reads as TGTGCCAGCAGTTACTCCTTATCGGGTTTCGCCTACGAGCAGTACTTC.

This chain links TRBV2 with TRBJ2-7; weak D call: TRBD1 (5 bases). CDR1 is SNHLY and CDR2 is FYNNEI in the germline V gene. This CDR3 is built from 15 residues. Trimming stripped 4 bases from V and 2 bases from J, with 15 bases between. The CDR3 protein is CASSVTTTATYEQYF. The DNA for the CDR3 is TGTGCCAGCAGTGTCACAACGACAGCTACCTACGAGCAGTACTTC.

The chain is built from TRBV5-5 and TRBJ1-5; 8 nucleotides agree with TRBD1. Germline V gene lookup returns CDR1 SGHKS and CDR2 YYEKEE (reference sequence). CDR3 size: 14 residues. V was clipped by 1 base and J by 7 bases; unmatched bases: 4. The CDR3 is CASSLKQGGQPQHF. Here the CDR3 DNA reads TGTGCCAGCAGCTTGAAACAGGGGGGGCAGCCCCAGCATTTT. The full variable domain, with the rest looked up from reference TRBV5-5 and TRBJ1-5, is DAGVTQSPTHLIKTRGQQVTLRCSPISGHKSVSWYQQVLGQGPQFIFQYYEKEERGRGNFPDRFSARQFPNYSSELNVNALLLGDSALYLCASSLKQGGQPQHFGDGTRLSIL.

This clone was seen only once. The rearrangement links TRBV5-1 to TRBJ2-5; 8 bases fit TRBD2. V lost 1 base and J lost 5; bases outside the gene matches: 10. The CDR3 length is 16 residues. Looked up from germline, CDR1 is SGHRS and CDR2 is YFSETQ. This chain's CDR3 is CASSLWRGDPTETQYF. In nucleotides, the CDR3 is TGCGCCAGCAGCTTGTGGCGGGGGGATCCTACGGAGACCCAGTACTTC. Supplemented by reference TRBV5-1 and TRBJ2-5, the full variable domain reads KAGVTQTPRYLIKTRGQQVTLSCSPISGHRSVSWYQQTPGQGLQFLFEYFSETQRNKGNFPGRFSGRQFSNSRSEMNVSTLELGDSALYLCASSLWRGDPTETQYFGPGTRLLVL.

This clone was observed once. The chain carries TRBV4-3 and TRBJ2-3; TRBD1 agrees at 7 bases. The V gene end was trimmed by 3 bases and the J gene end by 1 base; junction bases not matched to a gene: 4. The CDR3 consists of 15 residues. Germline values: CDR1 LGHNA, CDR2 YSLEER. The CDR3 spells CASSQRGRRTDTQYF. CDR3 DNA: TGCGCCAGCAGCCAGAGGGGGCGCCGCACAGATACGCAGTATTTT.

CDR3 DNA: TGTGCCAGCAGTCCCGAGACAGGGTCCATCGAAAAACTGTTTTTT. It specifies CASSPETGSIEKLFF. The gene calls are TRBV6-2 or TRBV6-3 and TRBJ1-4, with 7 bases that match TRBD1. Germline CDR1 is MNHEY and CDR2 is SVGEGT. This CDR3 is built from 15 residues. Unmatched junction bases numbered 11, after V lost 5 bases and J lost 8 bases.

The chain employs TRBV6-5 and TRBJ1-1; 9 bases align to TRBD1. This CDR3 contains 15 residues. Germline V CDR1 and CDR2: MNHEY, SVGAGI. After removal of 4 bases from V and 2 bases from J, the junction contained 5 bases not matched to a gene. The CDR3 DNA follows: TGTGCCAGCAGTTCGACAGGGGGAGGAAACACTGAAGCTTTCTTT. Its protein is CASSSTGGGNTEAFF.